This note documents a single TCR beta chain sequence. This specimen comes from a study of blood T cell repertoires in COVID-19. At the level of the study: Whether acute or convalescent, the COVID-19 samples came from the United States, Italy and Spain.

Trimming cost V 4 bases and J 4 bases; bases outside gene matches: 14. Germline CDR1 reads SGHRS; CDR2 reads YFSETQ. The CDR3 covers 17 residues. The authors' processing: Researchers report that nucleated cell counts were estimated from reference gene primer amplification. Measured with immunoSEQ multiplex PCR; TCRdb has only the in-frame clones, and not every one. The DNA was the basis for D and trimming; V, J and clone size are from that table. The table includes hundreds of thousands of clones, around nine tenths detected once. V is TRBV5-1 and J is TRBJ2-3, with 8 bases lining up with TRBD1. Specimen: peripheral blood. This sequence originates from a woman in her sixties or seventies with COVID-19, enrolled during active disease. This CDR3 reads CASSTKDRARGADTQYF. The CDR3 coding sequence is TGCGCCAGCAGCACCAAGGACAGGGCTAGAGGAGCAGATACGCAGTATTTT.